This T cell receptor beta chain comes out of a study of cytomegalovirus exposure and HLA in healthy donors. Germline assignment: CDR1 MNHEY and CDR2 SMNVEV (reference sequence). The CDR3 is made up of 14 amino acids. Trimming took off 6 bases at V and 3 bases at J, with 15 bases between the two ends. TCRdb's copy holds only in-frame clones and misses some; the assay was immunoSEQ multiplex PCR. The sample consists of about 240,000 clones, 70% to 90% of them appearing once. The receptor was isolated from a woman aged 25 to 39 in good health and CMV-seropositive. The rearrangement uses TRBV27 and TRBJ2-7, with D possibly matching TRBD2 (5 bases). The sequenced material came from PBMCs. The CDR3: CASRPRESGYEQYF. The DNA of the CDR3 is TGTGCCAGCAGACCAAGGGAGTCCGGCTACGAGCAGTACTTC.